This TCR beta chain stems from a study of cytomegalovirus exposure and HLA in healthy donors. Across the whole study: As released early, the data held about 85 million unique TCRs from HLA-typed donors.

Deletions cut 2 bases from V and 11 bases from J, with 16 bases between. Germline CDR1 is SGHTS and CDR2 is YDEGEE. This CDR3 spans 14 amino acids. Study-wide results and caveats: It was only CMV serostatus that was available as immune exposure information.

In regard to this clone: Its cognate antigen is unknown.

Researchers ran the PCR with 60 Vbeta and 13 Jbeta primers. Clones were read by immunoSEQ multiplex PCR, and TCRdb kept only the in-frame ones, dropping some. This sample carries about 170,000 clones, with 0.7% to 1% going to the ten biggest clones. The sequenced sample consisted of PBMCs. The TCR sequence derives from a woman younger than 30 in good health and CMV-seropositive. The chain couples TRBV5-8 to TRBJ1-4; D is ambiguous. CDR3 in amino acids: CASSFSVRPGKLFF. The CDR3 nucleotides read TGTGCCAGCAGCTTCTCGGTCCGTCCGGGGAAACTGTTTTTT.